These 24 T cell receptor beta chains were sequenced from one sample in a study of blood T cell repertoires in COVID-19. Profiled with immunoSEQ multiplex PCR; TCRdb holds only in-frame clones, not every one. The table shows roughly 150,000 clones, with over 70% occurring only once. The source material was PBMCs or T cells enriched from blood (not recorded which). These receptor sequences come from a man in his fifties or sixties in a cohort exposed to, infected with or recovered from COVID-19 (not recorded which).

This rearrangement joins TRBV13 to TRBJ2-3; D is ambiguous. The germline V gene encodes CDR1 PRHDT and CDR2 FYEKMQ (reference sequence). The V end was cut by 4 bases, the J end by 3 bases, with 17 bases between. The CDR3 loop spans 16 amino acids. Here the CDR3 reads CASSSRLQIGTDTQYF. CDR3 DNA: TGTGCCAGCAGCTCGAGACTCCAGATCGGGACAGATACGCAGTATTTT.

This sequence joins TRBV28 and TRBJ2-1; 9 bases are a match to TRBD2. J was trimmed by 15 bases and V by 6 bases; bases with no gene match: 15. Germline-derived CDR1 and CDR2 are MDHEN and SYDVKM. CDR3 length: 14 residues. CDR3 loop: CASRTEVAGEGAFF. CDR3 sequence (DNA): TGTGCCAGCAGAACGGAGGTAGCGGGAGAAGGGGCGTTCTTC.

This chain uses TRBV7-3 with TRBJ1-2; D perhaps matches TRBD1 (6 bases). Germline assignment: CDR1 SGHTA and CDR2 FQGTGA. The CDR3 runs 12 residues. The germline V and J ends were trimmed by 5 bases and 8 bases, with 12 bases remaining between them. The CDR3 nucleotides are TGTGCCAGCAGCCTAAACAGGGTCGGCTACACCTTC. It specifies CASSLNRVGYTF.

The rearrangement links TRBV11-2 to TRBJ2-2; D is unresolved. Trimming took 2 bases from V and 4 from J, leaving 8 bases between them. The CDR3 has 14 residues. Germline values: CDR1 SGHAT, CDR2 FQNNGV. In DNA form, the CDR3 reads TGTGCCAGCAGCTTACAGTTGGCCACCGGGGAGCTGTTTTTT. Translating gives CASSLQLATGELFF.

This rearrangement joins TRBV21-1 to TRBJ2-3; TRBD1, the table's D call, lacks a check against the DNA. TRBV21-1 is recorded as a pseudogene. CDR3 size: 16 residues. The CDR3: CASNKARGHRTDTQYF. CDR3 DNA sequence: TGTGCCAGCAACAAGGCCAGGGGACACCGCACAGATACGCAGTATTTT.

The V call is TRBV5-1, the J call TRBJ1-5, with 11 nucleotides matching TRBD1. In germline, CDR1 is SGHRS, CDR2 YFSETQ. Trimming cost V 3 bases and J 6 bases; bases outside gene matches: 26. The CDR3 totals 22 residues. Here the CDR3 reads CASSYPGQGVIGSIWKGQPQHF. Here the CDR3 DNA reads TGCGCCAGCAGCTACCCGGGACAGGGGGTTATAGGGAGTATTTGGAAGGGTCAGCCCCAGCATTTT.

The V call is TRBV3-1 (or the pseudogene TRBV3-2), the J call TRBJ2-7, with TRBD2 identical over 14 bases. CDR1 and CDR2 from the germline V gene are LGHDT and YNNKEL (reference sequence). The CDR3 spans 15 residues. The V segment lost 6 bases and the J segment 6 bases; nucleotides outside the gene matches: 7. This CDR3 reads CASRATSGRAGEQYF. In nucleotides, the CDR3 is TGTGCCAGCAGGGCGACTAGCGGGAGGGCCGGCGAGCAGTACTTC.

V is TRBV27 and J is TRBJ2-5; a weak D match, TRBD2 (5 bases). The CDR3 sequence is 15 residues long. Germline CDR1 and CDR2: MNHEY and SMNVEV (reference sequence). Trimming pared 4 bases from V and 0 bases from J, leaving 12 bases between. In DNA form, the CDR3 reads TGTGCCAGCAGTTCCTTCCGGCGGGACCAAGAGACCCAGTACTTC. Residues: CASSSFRRDQETQYF.

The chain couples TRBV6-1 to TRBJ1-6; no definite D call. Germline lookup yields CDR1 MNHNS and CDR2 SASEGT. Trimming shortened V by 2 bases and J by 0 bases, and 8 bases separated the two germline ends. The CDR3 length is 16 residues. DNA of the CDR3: TGTGCCAGCAGTGAATATGGCCGCTCCTATAATTCACCCCTCCACTTT. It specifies CASSEYGRSYNSPLHF.

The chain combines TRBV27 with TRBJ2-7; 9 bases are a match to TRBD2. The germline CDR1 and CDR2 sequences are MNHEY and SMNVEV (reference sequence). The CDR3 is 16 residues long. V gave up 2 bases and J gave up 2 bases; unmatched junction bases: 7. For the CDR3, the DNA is TGTGCCAGCAGTTTAGGGGACGGCGGGAGGGCCTACGAGCAGTACTTC. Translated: CASSLGDGGRAYEQYF.

CDR3 sequence reads: CASSRQGYEQYF. The CDR3 DNA is TGTGCCAGCAGCAGACAGGGGTACGAGCAGTACTTC. The chain recombines TRBV6-5 with TRBJ2-7; 8 bases are a match to TRBD1. The CDR3 covers 12 residues. In germline, CDR1 is MNHEY, CDR2 SVGAGI. With V trimmed by 6 bases and J by 4 bases, 2 bases remained unmatched.

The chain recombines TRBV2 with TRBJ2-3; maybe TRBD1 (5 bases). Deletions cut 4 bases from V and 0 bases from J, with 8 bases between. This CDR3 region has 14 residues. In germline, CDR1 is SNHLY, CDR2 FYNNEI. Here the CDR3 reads CASSVGRSTDTQYF. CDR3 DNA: TGTGCCAGCAGTGTGGGGCGGAGCACAGATACGCAGTATTTT. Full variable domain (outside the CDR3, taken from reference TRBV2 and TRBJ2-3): EPEVTQTPSHQVTQMGQEVILRCVPISNHLYFYWYRQILGQKVEFLVSFYNNEISEKSEIFDDQFSVERPDGSNFTLKIRSTKLEDSAMYFCASSVGRSTDTQYFGPGTRLTVL.

The CDR3 DNA reads TGCGCCAGCAGCTTGGAACAGGGAGCTCCCTACGAGCAGTACTTC. Its protein is CASSLEQGAPYEQYF. This sequence joins TRBV5-1 and TRBJ2-7; possible D gene TRBD1, 6 bases. Germline V gives CDR1 SGHRS, CDR2 YFSETQ. V lost 0 bases to trimming and J lost 2 bases, with 12 bases between them. The CDR3 sequence is 15 residues long.

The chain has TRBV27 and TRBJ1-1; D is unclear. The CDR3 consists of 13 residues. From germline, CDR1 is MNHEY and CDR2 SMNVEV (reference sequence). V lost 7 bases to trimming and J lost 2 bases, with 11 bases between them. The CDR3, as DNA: TGTGCCAGCAAAAGACAACAAAACACTGAAGCTTTCTTT. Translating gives CASKRQQNTEAFF.

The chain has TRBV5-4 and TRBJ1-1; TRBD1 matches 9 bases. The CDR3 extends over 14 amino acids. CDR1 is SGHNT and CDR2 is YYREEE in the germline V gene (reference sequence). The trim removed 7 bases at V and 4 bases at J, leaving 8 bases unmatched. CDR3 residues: CASGLQGAPTEAFF. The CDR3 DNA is TGTGCCAGCGGTCTACAGGGGGCTCCCACTGAAGCTTTCTTT.

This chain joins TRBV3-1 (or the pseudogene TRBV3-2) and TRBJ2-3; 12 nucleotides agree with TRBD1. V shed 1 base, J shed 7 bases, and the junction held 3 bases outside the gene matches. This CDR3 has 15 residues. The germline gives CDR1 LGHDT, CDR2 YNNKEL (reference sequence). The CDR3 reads CASSQAGQGANTQYF. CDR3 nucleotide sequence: TGTGCCAGCAGCCAAGCGGGACAGGGGGCTAATACGCAGTATTTT.

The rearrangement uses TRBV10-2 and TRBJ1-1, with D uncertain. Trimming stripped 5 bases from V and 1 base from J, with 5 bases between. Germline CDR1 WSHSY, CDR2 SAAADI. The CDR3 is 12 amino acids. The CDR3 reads CASSSGNTEAFF. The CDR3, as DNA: TGCGCCAGCAGTTCCGGGAACACTGAAGCTTTCTTT.

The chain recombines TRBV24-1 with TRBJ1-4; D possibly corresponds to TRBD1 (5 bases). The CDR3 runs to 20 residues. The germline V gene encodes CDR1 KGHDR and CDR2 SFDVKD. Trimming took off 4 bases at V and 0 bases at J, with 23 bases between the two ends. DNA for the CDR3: TGTGCCACCAGTGACTCTCCTTCTGCAGGGCTGTATGCAACTAATGAAAAACTGTTTTTT. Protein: CATSDSPSAGLYATNEKLFF.

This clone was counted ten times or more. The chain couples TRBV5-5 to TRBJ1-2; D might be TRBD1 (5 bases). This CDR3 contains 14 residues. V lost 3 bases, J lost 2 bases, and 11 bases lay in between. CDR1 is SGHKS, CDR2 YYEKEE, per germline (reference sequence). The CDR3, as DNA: TGTGCCAGCAGCTCGGCATCAGGGAACTATGGCTACACCTTC. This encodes CASSSASGNYGYTF.

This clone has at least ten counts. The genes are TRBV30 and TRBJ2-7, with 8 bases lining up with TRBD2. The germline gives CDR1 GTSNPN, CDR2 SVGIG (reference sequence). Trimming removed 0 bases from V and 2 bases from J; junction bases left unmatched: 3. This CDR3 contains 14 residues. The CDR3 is CAWSVSGGPYEQYF. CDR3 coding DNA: TGTGCCTGGAGTGTATCGGGAGGGCCCTACGAGCAGTACTTC.

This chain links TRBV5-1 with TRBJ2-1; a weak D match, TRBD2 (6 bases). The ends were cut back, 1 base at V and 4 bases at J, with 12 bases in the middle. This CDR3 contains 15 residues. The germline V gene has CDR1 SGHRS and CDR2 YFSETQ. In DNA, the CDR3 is TGCGCCAGCAGCTTGTGGCGGGGTCAGTACAATGAGCAGTTCTTC. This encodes CASSLWRGQYNEQFF.

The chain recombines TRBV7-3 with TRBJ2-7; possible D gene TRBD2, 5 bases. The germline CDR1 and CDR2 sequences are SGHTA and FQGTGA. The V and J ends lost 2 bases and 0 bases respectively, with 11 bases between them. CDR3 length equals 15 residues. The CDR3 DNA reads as TGTGCCAGCAGCTTAGAGGCTAGCTCCTCCTACGAGCAGTACTTC. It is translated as CASSLEASSSYEQYF.

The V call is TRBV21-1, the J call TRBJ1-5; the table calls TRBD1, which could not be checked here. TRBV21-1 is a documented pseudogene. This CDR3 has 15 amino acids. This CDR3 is CASSKPHRAGQPQHF. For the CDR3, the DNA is TGTGCCAGCAGCAAACCCCACAGGGCTGGACAGCCCCAGCATTTT.

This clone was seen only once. CDR3 sequence reads: CASSIQETYSNQPQHF. CDR3 DNA sequence: TGTGCCAGTAGTATACAGGAAACCTATAGCAATCAGCCCCAGCATTTT. This chain connects TRBV19 to TRBJ1-5; D remains ambiguous. With 2 bases removed from V and 0 bases from J, the gap between germline ends came to 11 bases. The CDR3 length is 16 residues. Per germline, CDR1 LNHDA and CDR2 SQIVND (reference sequence).